One sample yielded the 9 T cell receptor beta chains listed below, sequenced in a study of T cell responses to AZD1222 COVID-19 vaccine. Clones were read by immunoSEQ multiplex PCR, and TCRdb kept only the in-frame ones, dropping some. The repertoire holds some 150,000 clones, with roughly 87% as singletons. This material consisted of peripheral blood, taken 28 days after the second AZD1222 dose. These receptors were obtained from an adult who received the AZD1222 COVID-19 vaccine.

The rearrangement uses TRBV19 and TRBJ1-1; possible D gene TRBD1, 6 bases. Trimming stripped 5 bases from V and 4 bases from J, with 11 bases between. The CDR3 has 13 amino acids. In germline, CDR1 is LNHDA, CDR2 SQIVND (reference sequence). The chain's CDR3 is CASSWGPATEAFF. The CDR3 DNA is TGTGCCAGTAGTTGGGGGCCCGCCACTGAAGCTTTCTTT.

The rearrangement links TRBV14 to TRBJ1-1, with D possibly being TRBD1 (5 bases). With 0 bases removed from V and 14 bases from J, the gap between germline ends came to 13 bases. Germline V gene data show CDR1 as SGHDN and CDR2 as FVKESK. This CDR3 region has 12 residues. CDR3 region: CASSQEEGQGFF. The CDR3 DNA is TGTGCCAGCAGCCAAGAAGAAGGGCAGGGATTCTTT.

The chain links TRBV27 to TRBJ1-2, with a weak D call TRBD1 (6 bases). The V gene lost 3 bases and the J gene lost 7 bases, with 9 bases spanning the gap. This CDR3 has 12 residues. Germline CDR1 reads MNHEY; CDR2 reads SMNVEV (reference sequence). The DNA of the CDR3 is TGTGCCAGCAGTTTGCAGGGGAGTGGCTACACCTTC. The encoded protein is CASSLQGSGYTF.

This clone was seen repeatedly, ten times or more. V usage is TRBV4-3 and J usage is TRBJ1-2; tentative D call: TRBD1 (6 bases). From germline, CDR1 is LGHNA and CDR2 YSLEER. Trimming left V 2 bases short and J 0 bases short, with 13 bases between. This CDR3 is 16 amino acids long. The CDR3, as DNA: TGCGCCAGCAGCCAAATTGTCGGGGGCACTAACTATGGCTACACCTTC. As protein: CASSQIVGGTNYGYTF.

The chain employs TRBV19 and TRBJ1-1, with no clear D. V lost 4 bases and J 1 base, leaving 7 bases between the germline ends. The CDR3 extends over 13 amino acids. Germline loops: CDR1 LNHDA, CDR2 SQIVND (reference sequence). The CDR3: CASSRNGNTEAFF. CDR3 bases: TGTGCCAGTAGTAGGAACGGGAACACTGAAGCTTTCTTT.

The chain combines TRBV4-2 with TRBJ2-3, with TRBD2 as a possible D gene (7 bases). V shed 0 bases and J shed 2 bases, with 12 bases lying between them. The CDR3 runs to 16 residues. Germline V gives CDR1 LGHNA, CDR2 YNFKEQ. This CDR3 reads CASSQEGGLITDTQYF. CDR3 bases: TGTGCCAGCAGCCAAGAAGGGGGACTAATCACAGATACGCAGTATTTT.

The chain recombines TRBV11-1 with TRBJ1-1; 7 bases fit TRBD1. The CDR3 loop spans 13 amino acids. Per the germline V gene, CDR1 is SGHAT and CDR2 is FQDESV (reference sequence). V lost 5 bases, J lost 4 bases, and 4 bases stayed unmatched. This CDR3 reads CASSPRGLTEAFF. The CDR3 nucleotides are TGTGCCAGCAGCCCGAGGGGGCTCACTGAAGCTTTCTTT.

In its sample, this clone was seen once. This rearrangement joins TRBV7-9 to TRBJ1-5, with 8 bases aligning to TRBD1. V lost 5 bases to trimming and J lost 1 base; unmatched junction nucleotides: 4. Germline V gene data show CDR1 as SEHNR and CDR2 as FQNEAQ (reference sequence). The CDR3 covers 15 residues. The CDR3: CASSPGQGSNQPQHF. CDR3 in DNA: TGTGCCAGCAGCCCCGGACAGGGAAGCAATCAGCCCCAGCATTTT.

The chain recombines TRBV27 with TRBJ2-7, with D perhaps matching TRBD1 (6 bases). Trimming removed 5 bases at V and 3 bases at J, with 14 bases between. The CDR3 has 14 amino acids. CDR1 and CDR2 from the germline V gene are MNHEY and SMNVEV (reference sequence). The CDR3 nucleotides are TGTGCCAGCAGTCTCGGGACATACAGCTACGAGCAGTACTTC. Its protein is CASSLGTYSYEQYF.